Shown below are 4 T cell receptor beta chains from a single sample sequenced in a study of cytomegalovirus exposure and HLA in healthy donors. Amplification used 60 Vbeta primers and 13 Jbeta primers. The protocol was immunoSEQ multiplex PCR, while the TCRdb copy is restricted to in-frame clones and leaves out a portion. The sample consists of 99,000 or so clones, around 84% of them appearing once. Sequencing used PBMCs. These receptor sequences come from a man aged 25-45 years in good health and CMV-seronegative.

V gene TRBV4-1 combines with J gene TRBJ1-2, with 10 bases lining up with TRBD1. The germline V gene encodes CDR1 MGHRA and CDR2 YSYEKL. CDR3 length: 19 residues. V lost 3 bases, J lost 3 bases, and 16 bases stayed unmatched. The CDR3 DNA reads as TGCGCCAGCAGCCACCAAATAGGGACAGGGGCCGAGAAAGACTATGGCTACACCTTC. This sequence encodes CASSHQIGTGAEKDYGYTF.

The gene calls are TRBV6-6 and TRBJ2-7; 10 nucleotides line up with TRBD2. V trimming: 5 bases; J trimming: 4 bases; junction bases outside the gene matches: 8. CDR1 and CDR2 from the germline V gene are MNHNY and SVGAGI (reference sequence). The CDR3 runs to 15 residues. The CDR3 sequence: CASSALAGSGYEQYF. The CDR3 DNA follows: TGTGCCAGCAGTGCACTAGCGGGGTCTGGATACGAGCAGTACTTC.

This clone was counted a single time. Here the CDR3 DNA reads TGTGCCAGCAGTTTATCCGGGGGTCGGGGCTACACCTTC. Its translation is CASSLSGGRGYTF. This chain joins TRBV27 and TRBJ1-2; possible D gene TRBD1, 5 bases. The CDR3 has 13 amino acids. V lost 0 bases, J lost 8 bases, and 10 bases lay in between. CDR1 is MNHEY and CDR2 is SMNVEV in the germline V gene (reference sequence).

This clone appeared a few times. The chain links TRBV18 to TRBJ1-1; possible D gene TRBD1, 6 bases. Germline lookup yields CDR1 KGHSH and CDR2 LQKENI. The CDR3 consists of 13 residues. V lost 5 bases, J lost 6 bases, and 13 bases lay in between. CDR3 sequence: CASSANRESEAFF. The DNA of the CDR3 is TGTGCCAGCTCAGCGAACAGGGAGTCTGAAGCTTTCTTT.